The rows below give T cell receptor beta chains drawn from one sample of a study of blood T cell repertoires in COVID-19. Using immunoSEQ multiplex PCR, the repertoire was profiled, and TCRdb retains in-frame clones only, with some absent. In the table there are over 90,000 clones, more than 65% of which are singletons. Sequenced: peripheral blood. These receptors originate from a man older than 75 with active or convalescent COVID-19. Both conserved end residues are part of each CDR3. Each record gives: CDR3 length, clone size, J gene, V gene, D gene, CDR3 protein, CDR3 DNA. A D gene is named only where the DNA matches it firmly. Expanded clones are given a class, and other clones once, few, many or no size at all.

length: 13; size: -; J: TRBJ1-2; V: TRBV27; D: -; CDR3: CASSPEAGSGYTF; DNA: TGTGCCAGCAGTCCCGAGGCGGGAAGTGGCTACACCTTC
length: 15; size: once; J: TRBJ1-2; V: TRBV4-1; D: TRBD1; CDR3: CASSRLYSGQGSYTF; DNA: TGCGCCAGCAGCCGGCTGTATTCGGGACAGGGGAGCTACACCTTC
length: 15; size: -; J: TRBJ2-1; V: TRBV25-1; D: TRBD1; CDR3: CASSGQTGGYNEQFF; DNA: TGTGCCAGCAGTGGTCAGACAGGGGGATACAATGAGCAGTTCTTC
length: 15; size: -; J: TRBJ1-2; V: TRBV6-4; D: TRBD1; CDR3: CASSDSTGLGYGYTF; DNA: TGTGCCAGCAGTGACTCGACAGGGCTGGGGTATGGCTACACCTTC
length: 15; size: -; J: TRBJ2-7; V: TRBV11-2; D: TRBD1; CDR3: CASSLGQGMSYEQYF; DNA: TGTGCCAGCAGCTTGGGACAGGGAATGTCCTACGAGCAGTACTTC
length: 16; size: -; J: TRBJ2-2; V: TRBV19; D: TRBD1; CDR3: CASTWDRAVNTGELFF; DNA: TGTGCCAGTACATGGGACAGGGCGGTAAACACCGGGGAGCTGTTTTTT
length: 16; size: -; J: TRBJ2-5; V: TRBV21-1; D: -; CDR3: CASSKVVAGDQETQYF; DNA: TGTGCCAGCAGCAAAGTGGTAGCGGGGGACCAAGAGACCCAGTACTTC
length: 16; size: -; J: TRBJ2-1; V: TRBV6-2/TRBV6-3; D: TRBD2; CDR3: CASSYSRRGGRNEQFF; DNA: TGTGCCAGCAGTTACTCCCGGCGGGGGGGCCGCAATGAGCAGTTCTTC
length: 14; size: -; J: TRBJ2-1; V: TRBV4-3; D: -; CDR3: CASSQARGAGKQFF; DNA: TGCGCCAGCAGCCAAGCGCGAGGCGCGGGGAAGCAGTTCTTC
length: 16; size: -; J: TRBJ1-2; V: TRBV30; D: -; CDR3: CAWSRTPGGTSYGYTF; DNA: TGTGCCTGGAGCCGAACCCCCGGCGGGACGTCCTATGGCTACACCTTC
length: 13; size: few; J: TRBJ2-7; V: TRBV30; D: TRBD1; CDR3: CAWSYDRAREQYF; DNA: TGTGCCTGGAGTTACGACAGGGCGAGGGAGCAGTACTTC
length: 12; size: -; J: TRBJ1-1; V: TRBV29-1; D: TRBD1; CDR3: CSVRTGGLEAFF; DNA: TGCAGCGTAAGGACAGGGGGCCTTGAAGCTTTCTTT
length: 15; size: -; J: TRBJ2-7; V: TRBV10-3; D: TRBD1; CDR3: CAISERQGMAYEQYF; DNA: TGTGCCATCAGTGAGAGACAGGGGATGGCCTACGAGCAGTACTTC
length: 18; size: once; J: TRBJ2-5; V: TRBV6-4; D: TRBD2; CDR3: CASSVGFGTSGGKETQYF; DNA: TGTGCCAGCAGTGTTGGGTTTGGGACTAGCGGGGGGAAAGAGACCCAGTACTTC
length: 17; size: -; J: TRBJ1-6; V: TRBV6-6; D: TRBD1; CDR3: CASSQRDRGGRNSPLHF; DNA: TGTGCCAGCAGTCAACGGGACAGGGGGGGACGTAATTCACCCCTCCACTTT
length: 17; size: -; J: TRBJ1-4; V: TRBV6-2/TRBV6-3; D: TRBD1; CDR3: CASSRDSQLGTNEKLFF; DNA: TGTGCCAGCAGTCGGGACAGCCAGTTGGGGACTAATGAAAAACTGTTTTTT
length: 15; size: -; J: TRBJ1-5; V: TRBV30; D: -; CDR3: CAWRPGGSRNQPQHF; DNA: TGTGCCTGGAGGCCTGGGGGCTCACGCAATCAGCCCCAGCATTTT
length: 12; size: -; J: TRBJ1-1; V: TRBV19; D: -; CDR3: CASAQVNTEAFF; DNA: TGTGCCAGCGCACAGGTGAACACTGAAGCTTTCTTT
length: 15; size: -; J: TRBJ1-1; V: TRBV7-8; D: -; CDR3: CASSSPGSGNTEAFF; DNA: TGTGCCAGCAGCTCCCCAGGGTCGGGGAACACTGAAGCTTTCTTT
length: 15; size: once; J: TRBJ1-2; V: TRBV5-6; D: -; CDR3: CASSPQGLANSGYTF; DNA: TGTGCCAGCAGCCCCCAGGGCCTGGCCAACTCTGGCTACACCTTC
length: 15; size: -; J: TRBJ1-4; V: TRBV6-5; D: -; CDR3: CASSYAGATNEKLFF; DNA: TGTGCCAGCAGTTACGCGGGGGCCACTAATGAAAAACTGTTTTTT
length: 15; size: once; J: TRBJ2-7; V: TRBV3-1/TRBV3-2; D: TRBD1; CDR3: CASSRGSGTGVEQYF; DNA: TGTGCCAGCAGCCGAGGGTCCGGGACAGGGGTCGAGCAGTACTTC
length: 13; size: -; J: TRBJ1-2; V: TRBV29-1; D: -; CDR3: CSVWGGQNYGYTF; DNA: TGCAGCGTCTGGGGGGGACAAAACTATGGCTACACCTTC
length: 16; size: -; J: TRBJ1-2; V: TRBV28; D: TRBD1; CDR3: CASSNLNPGQGRGYTF; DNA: TGTGCCAGCAGCAACCTCAATCCGGGACAGGGTCGCGGCTACACCTTC
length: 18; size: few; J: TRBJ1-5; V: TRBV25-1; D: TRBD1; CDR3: CASSPTTFGQGDNQPQHF; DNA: TGTGCCAGCAGTCCGACCACGTTCGGACAGGGAGACAATCAGCCCCAGCATTTT
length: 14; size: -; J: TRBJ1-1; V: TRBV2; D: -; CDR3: CASSEGIMNTEAFF; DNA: TGTGCCAGCAGTGAGGGCATTATGAACACTGAAGCTTTCTTT
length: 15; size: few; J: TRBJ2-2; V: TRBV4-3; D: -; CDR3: CASSQDGAGAGELFF; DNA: TGCGCCAGCAGCCAAGATGGGGCAGGGGCCGGGGAGCTGTTTTTT
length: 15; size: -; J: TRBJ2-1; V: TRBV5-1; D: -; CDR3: CASSLRTGIANEQFF; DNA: TGCGCCAGCAGCTTGAGGACGGGGATCGCGAATGAGCAGTTCTTC
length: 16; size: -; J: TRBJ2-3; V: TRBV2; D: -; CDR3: CASSDDMGGPTDTQYF; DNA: TGTGCCAGCAGTGATGACATGGGAGGCCCCACAGATACGCAGTATTTT
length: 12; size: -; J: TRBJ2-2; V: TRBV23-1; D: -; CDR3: CASSQSLRELFF; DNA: TGCGCCAGCAGTCAGTCACTAAGGGAGCTGTTTTTT
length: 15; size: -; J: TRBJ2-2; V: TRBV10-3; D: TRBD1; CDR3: CAISGGQGRGGELFF; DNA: TGTGCCATCAGCGGGGGACAGGGTAGAGGCGGGGAGCTGTTTTTT
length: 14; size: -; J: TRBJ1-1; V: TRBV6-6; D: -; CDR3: CASSLAGQNTEAFF; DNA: TGTGCCAGCAGCCTAGCGGGACAGAACACTGAAGCTTTCTTT
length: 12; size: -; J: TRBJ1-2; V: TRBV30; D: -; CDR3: CAWSVVESGYTF; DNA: TGTGCCTGGAGTGTGGTGGAGTCTGGCTACACCTTC
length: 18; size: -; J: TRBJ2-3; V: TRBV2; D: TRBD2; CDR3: CARDGPTTLRGGRDTQYF; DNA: TGTGCCAGGGACGGACCTACAACTTTGCGGGGGGGCCGAGATACGCAGTATTTT
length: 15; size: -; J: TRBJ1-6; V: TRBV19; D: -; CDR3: CASSPWSGTYSPLHF; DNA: TGTGCCAGTAGTCCGTGGTCCGGGACATATTCACCCCTCCACTTT
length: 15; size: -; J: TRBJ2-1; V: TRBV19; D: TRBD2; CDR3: CASSVTGTSVGEQFF; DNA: TGTGCCAGTAGTGTGACAGGGACTAGCGTCGGTGAGCAGTTCTTC
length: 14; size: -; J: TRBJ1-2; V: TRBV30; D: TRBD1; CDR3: CAWSTPGTGGRGTF; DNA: TGTGCCTGGAGTACACCCGGGACAGGGGGGCGAGGCACCTTC
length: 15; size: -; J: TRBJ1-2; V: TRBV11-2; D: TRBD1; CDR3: CASSARDRSNYGYTF; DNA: TGTGCCAGCAGCGCCCGGGACAGGAGTAACTATGGCTACACCTTC
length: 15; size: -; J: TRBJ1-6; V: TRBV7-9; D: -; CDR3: CASRRGQGIDSPLHF; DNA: TGTGCCAGCAGGCGGGGGCAGGGAATTGACTCACCCCTCCACTTT
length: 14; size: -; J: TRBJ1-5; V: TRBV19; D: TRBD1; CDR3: CASSQTGGNQPQHF; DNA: TGTGCCAGTAGTCAGACAGGGGGTAATCAGCCCCAGCATTTT
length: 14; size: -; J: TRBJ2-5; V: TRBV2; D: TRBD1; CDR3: CASSTDRGRETQYF; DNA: TGTGCCAGCAGTACCGACAGGGGGAGAGAGACCCAGTACTTC
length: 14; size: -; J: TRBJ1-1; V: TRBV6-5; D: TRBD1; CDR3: CASRPGQGSAEAFF; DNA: TGTGCCAGCAGGCCGGGACAGGGGAGCGCTGAAGCTTTCTTT
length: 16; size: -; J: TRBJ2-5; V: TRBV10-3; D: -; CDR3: CAISESVGDNQETQYF; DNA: TGTGCCATCAGTGAGTCAGTTGGTGACAACCAAGAGACCCAGTACTTC
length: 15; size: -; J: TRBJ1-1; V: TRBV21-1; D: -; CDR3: CASSEGREGRPEAFF; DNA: TGTGCCAGCAGCGAAGGGAGAGAGGGCAGACCTGAAGCTTTCTTT
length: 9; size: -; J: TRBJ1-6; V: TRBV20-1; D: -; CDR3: CSAGSPLHF; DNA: TGCAGTGCCGGTTCACCCCTCCACTTT
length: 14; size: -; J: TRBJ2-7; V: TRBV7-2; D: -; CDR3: CASSITTGAYEQYF; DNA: TGTGCCAGCAGCATTACTACGGGAGCCTACGAGCAGTACTTC
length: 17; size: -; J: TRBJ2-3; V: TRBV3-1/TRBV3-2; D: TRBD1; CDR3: CASSQGTGEMSADTQYF; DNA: TGTGCCAGCAGCCAAGGGACAGGGGAAATGTCGGCAGATACGCAGTATTTT